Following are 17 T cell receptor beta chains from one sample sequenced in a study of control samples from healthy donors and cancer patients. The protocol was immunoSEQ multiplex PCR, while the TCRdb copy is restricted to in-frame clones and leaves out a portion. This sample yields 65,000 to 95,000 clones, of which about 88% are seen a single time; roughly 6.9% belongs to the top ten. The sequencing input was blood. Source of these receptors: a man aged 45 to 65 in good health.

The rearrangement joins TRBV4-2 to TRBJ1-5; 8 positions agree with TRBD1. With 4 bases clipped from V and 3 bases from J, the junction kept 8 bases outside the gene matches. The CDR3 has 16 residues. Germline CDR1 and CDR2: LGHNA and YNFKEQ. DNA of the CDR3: TGTGCCAGCAGCCCACGGACAGGGTCAATCAATCAGCCCCAGCATTTT. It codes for CASSPRTGSINQPQHF.

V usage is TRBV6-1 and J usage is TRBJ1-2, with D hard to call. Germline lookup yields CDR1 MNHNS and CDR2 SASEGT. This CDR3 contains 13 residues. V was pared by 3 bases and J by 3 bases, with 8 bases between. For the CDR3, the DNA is TGTGCCAGCAGTGATGTGGGTGACTATGGCTACACCTTC. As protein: CASSDVGDYGYTF.

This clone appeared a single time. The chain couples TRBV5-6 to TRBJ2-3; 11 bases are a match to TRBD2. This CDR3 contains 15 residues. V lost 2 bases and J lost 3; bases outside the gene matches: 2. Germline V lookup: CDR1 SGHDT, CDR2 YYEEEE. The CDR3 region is CASSFLAGGTDTQYF. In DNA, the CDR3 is TGTGCCAGCAGCTTCCTAGCGGGGGGAACAGATACGCAGTATTTT.

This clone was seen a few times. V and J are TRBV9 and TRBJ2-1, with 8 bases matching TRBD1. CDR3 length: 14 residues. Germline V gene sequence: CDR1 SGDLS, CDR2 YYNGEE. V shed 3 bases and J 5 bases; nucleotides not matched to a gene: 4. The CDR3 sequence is CASSERQGNNEQFF. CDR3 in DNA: TGTGCCAGCAGCGAGCGACAGGGGAACAATGAGCAGTTCTTC.

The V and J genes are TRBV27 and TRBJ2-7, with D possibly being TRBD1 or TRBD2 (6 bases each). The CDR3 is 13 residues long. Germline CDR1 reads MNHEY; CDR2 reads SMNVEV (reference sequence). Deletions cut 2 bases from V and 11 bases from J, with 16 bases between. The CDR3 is CASSLVFGGREYF. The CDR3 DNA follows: TGTGCCAGCAGTTTAGTTTTCGGGGGCAGGGAGTACTTC.

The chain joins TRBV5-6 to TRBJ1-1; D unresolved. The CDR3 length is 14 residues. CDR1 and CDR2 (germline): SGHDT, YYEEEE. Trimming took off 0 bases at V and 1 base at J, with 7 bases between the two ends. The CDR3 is CASSLGGWNTEAFF. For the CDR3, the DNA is TGTGCCAGCAGCTTGGGAGGCTGGAACACTGAAGCTTTCTTT.

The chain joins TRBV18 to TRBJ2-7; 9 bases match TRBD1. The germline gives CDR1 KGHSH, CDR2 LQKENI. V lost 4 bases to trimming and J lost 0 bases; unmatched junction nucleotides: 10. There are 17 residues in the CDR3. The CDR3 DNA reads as TGTGCCAGCTCACAAGCTCGACAGGGGGTGGGCTCCTACGAGCAGTACTTC. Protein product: CASSQARQGVGSYEQYF. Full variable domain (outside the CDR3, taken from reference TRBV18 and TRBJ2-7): NAGVMQNPRHLVRRRGQEARLRCSPMKGHSHVYWYRQLPEEGLKFMVYLQKENIIDESGMPKERFSAEFPKEGPSILRIQQVVRGDSAAYFCASSQARQGVGSYEQYFGPGTRLTVT.

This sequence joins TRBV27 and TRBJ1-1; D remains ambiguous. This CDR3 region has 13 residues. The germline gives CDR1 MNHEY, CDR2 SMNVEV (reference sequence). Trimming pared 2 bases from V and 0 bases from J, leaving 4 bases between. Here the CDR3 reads CASSLMVNTEAFF. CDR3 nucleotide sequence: TGTGCCAGCAGTTTAATGGTGAACACTGAAGCTTTCTTT.

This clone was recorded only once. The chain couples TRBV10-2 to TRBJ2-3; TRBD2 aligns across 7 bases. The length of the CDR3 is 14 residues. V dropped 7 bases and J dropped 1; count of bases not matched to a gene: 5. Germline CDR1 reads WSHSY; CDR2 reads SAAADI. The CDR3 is CASKGLAGTDTQYF. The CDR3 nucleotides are TGCGCCAGCAAAGGCCTAGCGGGCACAGATACGCAGTATTTT.

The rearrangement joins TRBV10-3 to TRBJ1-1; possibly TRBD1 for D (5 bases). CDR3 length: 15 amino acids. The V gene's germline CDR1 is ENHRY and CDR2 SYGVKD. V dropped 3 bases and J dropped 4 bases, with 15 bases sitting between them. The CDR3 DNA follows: TGTGCCATCAGTGATACCGACAGCGCGGCCACTGAAGCTTTCTTT. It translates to CAISDTDSAATEAFF.

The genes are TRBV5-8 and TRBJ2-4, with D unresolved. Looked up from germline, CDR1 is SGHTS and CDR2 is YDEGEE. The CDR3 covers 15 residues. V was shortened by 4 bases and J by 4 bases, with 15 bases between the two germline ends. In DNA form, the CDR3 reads TGTGCCAGCAGCGGAACCCTTGGCCTAAAAAACATTCAGTACTTC. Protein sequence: CASSGTLGLKNIQYF.

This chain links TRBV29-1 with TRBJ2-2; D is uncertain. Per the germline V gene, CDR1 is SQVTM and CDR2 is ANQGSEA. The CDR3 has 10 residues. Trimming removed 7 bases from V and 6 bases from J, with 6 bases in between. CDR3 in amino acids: CSAQAGELFF. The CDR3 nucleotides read TGCAGCGCTCAAGCCGGGGAGCTGTTTTTT.

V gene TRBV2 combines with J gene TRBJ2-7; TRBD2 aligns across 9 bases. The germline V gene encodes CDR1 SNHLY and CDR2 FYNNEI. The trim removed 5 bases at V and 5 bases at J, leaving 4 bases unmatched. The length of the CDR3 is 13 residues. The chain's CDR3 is CASSPSGGNEQYF. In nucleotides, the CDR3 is TGTGCCAGCAGTCCGAGCGGGGGGAACGAGCAGTACTTC.

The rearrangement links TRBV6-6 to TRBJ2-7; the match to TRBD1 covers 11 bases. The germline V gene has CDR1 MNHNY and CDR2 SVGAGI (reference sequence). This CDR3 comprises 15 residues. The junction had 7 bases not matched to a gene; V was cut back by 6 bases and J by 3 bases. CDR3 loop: CASSFRDRGDYEQYF. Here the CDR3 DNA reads TGTGCCAGCAGCTTCCGGGACAGGGGGGACTACGAGCAGTACTTC.

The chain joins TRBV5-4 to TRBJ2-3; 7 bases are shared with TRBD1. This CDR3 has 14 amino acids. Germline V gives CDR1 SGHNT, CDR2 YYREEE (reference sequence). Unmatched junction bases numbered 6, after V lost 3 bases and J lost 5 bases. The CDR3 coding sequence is TGTGCCAGCAGCTACAGGGGTAGTGGAGATACGCAGTATTTT. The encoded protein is CASSYRGSGDTQYF. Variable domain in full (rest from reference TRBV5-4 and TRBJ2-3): ETGVTQSPTHLIKTRGQQVTLRCSSQSGHNTVSWYQQALGQGPQFIFQYYREEENGRGNFPPRFSGLQFPNYSSELNVNALELDDSALYLCASSYRGSGDTQYFGPGTRLTVL.

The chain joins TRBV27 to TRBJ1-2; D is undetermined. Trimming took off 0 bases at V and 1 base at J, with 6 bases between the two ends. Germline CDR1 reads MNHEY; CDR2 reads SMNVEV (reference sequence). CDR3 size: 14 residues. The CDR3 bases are TGTGCCAGCAGTTTATCGTGGCGTAACTATGGCTACACCTTC. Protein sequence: CASSLSWRNYGYTF.

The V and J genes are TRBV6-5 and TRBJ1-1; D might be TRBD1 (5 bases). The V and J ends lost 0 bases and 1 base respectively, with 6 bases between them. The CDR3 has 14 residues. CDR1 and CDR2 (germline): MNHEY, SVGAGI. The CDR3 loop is CASSYSTANTEAFF. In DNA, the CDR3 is TGTGCCAGCAGTTACTCGACAGCGAACACTGAAGCTTTCTTT.